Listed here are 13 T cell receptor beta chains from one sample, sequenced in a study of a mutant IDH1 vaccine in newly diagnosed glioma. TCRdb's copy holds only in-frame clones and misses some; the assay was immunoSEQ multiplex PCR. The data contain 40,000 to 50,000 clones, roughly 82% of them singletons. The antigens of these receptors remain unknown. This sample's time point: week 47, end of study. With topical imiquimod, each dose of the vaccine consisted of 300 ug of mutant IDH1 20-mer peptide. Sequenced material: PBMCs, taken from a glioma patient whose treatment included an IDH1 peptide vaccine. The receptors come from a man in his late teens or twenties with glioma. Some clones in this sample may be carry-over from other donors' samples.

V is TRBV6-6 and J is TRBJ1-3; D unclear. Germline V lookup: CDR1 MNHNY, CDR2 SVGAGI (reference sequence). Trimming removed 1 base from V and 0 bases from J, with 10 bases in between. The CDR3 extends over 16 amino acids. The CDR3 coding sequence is TGTGCCAGCAGTTACTTAAGGGCCTCCTCTGGAAACACCATATATTTT. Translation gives CASSYLRASSGNTIYF.

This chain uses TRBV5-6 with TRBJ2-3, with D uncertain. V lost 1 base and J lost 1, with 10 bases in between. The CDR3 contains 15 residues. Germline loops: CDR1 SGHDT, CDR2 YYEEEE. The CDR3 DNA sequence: TGTGCCAGCAGCTTGCCGGCAGGTCGCACAGATACGCAGTATTTT. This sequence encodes CASSLPAGRTDTQYF.

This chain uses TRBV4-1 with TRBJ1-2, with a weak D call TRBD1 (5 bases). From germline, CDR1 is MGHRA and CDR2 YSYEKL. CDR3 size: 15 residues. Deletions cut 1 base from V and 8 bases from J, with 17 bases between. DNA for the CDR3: TGCGCCAGCAGCCAAGTTGAGACAGAAAGGATCGGCTACACCTTC. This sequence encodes CASSQVETERIGYTF.

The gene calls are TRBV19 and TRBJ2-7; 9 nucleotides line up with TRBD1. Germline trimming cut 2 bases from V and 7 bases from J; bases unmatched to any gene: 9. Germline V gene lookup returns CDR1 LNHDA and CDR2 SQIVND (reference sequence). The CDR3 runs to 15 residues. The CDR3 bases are TGTGCCAGTAGTATAATCCGGGACAGGGTGGCTGAGCAGTACTTC. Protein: CASSIIRDRVAEQYF.

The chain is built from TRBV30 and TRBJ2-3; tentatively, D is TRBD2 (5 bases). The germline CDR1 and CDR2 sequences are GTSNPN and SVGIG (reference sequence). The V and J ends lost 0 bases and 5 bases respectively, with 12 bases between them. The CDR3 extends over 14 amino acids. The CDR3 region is CAWSVLGLVDTQYF. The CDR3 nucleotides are TGTGCCTGGAGTGTACTAGGTTTAGTAGATACGCAGTATTTT.

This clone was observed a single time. The CDR3 loop is CASTRWVEQYF. The CDR3 bases are TGTGCCAGCACCCGGTGGGTCGAGCAGTACTTC. The V call is TRBV9, the J call TRBJ2-7, with D uncertain. The CDR3 loop spans 11 amino acids. Germline CDR1 SGDLS, CDR2 YYNGEE. The ends were cut back, 6 bases at V and 6 bases at J, with 10 bases in the middle. Variable domain in full (rest from reference TRBV9 and TRBJ2-7): DSGVTQTPKHLITATGQRVTLRCSPRSGDLSVYWYQQSLDQGLQFLIQYYNGEERAKGNILERFSAQQFPDLHSELNLSSLELGDSALYFCASTRWVEQYFGPGTRLTVT.

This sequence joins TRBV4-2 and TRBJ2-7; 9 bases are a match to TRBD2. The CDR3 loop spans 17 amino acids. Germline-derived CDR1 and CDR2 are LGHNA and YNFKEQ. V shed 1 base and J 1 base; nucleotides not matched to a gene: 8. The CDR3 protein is CASSQVGQTSGSYEQYF. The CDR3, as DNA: TGTGCCAGCAGCCAAGTAGGGCAGACTAGCGGTTCCTACGAGCAGTACTTC.

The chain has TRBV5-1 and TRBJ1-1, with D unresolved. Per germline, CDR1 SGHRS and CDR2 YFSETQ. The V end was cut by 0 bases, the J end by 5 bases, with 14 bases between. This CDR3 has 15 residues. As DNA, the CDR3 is TGCGCCAGCAGCTTGGCGTCTTCGAGAGGGACTGAAGCTTTCTTT. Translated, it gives CASSLASSRGTEAFF.

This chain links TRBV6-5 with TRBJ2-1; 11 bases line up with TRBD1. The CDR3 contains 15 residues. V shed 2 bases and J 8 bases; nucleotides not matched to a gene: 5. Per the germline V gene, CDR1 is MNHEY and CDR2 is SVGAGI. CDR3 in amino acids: CASSYRDRGVYEQFF. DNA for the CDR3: TGTGCCAGCAGTTACCGGGACAGGGGGGTCTATGAGCAGTTCTTC.

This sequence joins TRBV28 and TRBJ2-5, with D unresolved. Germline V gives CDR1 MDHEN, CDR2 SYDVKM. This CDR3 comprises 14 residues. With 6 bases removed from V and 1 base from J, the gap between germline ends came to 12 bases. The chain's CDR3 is CASSPAVAQETQYF. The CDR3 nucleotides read TGTGCCAGCAGCCCCGCAGTCGCCCAAGAGACCCAGTACTTC. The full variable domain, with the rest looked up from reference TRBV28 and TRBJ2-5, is DVKVTQSSRYLVKRTGEKVFLECVQDMDHENMFWYRQDPGLGLRLIYFSYDVKMKEKGDIPEGYSVSREKKERFSLILESASTNQTSMYLCASSPAVAQETQYFGPGTRLLVL.

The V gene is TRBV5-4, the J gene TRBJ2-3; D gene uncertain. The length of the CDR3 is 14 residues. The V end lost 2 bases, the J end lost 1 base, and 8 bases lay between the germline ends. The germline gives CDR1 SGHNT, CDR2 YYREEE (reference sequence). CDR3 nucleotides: TGTGCCAGCAGCTTCAAGGGCGGCACAGATACGCAGTATTTT. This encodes CASSFKGGTDTQYF.

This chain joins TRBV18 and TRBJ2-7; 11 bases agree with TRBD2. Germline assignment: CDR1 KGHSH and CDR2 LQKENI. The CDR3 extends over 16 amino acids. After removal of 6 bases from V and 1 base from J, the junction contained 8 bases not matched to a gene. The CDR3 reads CASSPPGLADSYEQYF. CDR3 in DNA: TGTGCCAGCTCCCCCCCGGGACTAGCGGATTCCTACGAGCAGTACTTC. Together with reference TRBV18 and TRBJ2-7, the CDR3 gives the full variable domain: NAGVMQNPRHLVRRRGQEARLRCSPMKGHSHVYWYRQLPEEGLKFMVYLQKENIIDESGMPKERFSAEFPKEGPSILRIQQVVRGDSAAYFCASSPPGLADSYEQYFGPGTRLTVT.

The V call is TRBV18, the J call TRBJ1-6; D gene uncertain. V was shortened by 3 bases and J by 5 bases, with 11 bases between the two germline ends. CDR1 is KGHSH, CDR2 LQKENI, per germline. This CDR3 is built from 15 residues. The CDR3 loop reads CASSPRQTDNSPLHF. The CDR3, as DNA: TGTGCCAGCTCACCTCGTCAGACGGATAATTCACCCCTCCACTTT.